This is a list of T cell receptor beta chains from one sample in a study of response to subunit inactivated influenza vaccine. TCRdb analysed the RT-PCR reads with MiXCR anew, one entry per CDR3 protein. The table lists about 780,000 distinct CDR3 sequences, roughly 18% of them singletons. Sequenced here: PBMCs from blood, sampled about 5 days after vaccination. Receptor source: a man aged 45-60 years who received an inactivated influenza vaccine. Each CDR3 is given with its conserved first and last residue. The order of the fields is D gene, J gene, clone size, V gene, CDR3 protein, CDR3 DNA. The D gene is left open where the match is weak. Clone size is not always given. Where it is, it says once, few, many or a class for expanded clones.

>.|TRBJ2-7|.|TRBV30
CAWSSAQSSYEQYF
TGTGCCTGGAGTTCCGCGCAGAGCTCCTACGAGCAGTACTTC
>.|TRBJ2-7|.|TRBV20-1
CSARPTRKLALYEQYF
TGCAGTGCTAGACCAACTCGAAAACTAGCCCTGTACGAGCAGTACTTC
>.|TRBJ2-7|few|TRBV2
CASSSVAAFEQYF
TGTGCCAGCAGTAGTGTGGCGGCCTTCGAGCAGTACTTC
>TRBD1|TRBJ2-1|few|TRBV5-6
CASSPIAQGYNEQFF
TGTGCCAGCAGTCCTATCGCACAGGGGTACAATGAGCAGTTCTTC
>TRBD1|TRBJ2-1|few|TRBV29-1
CSVDGQGVTKYNEQFF
TGCAGCGTGGACGGACAGGGAGTAACCAAATACAATGAGCAGTTCTTC
>.|TRBJ1-1|few|TRBV6-4
CASSVRPGTEAFF
TGTGCCAGCAGTGTTCGTCCGGGCACTGAAGCTTTCTTT
>.|TRBJ1-5|many|TRBV24-1
CATNGGSSNQPQHF
TGTGCCACCAACGGGGGGAGTAGCAATCAGCCCCAGCATTTT
>.|TRBJ1-4|.|TRBV5-5
CASSLIPGNEKLFF
TGTGCCAGCAGCTTGATCCCAGGCAATGAAAAACTGTTTTTT
>.|TRBJ2-1|.|TRBV7-2
CASSLVFVGVEQFF
TGTGCCAGCAGCTTAGTATTCGTAGGGGTTGAGCAGTTCTTC
>.|TRBJ2-7|few|TRBV5-1
CASSGGQSLSYEQYF
TGCGCCAGCAGCGGGGGACAATCCCTCTCCTACGAGCAGTACTTC
>TRBD2|TRBJ2-1|.|TRBV20-1
CSATSAGTTIYNEQFF
TGCAGTGCTACAAGCGCCGGGACTACTATTTACAATGAGCAGTTCTTC
>.|TRBJ2-1|few|TRBV24-1
CATSLRPTYNEQFF
TGTGCCACCAGTCTTAGACCAACCTACAATGAGCAGTTCTTC
>.|TRBJ1-1|few|TRBV5-1
CASSFKYRGTEAFF
TGCGCCAGCAGCTTCAAATACCGGGGGACTGAAGCTTTCTTT
>TRBD1|TRBJ1-1|.|TRBV5-1
CASSTQDRATEAFF
TGCGCCAGCAGCACCCAGGACAGGGCCACTGAAGCTTTCTTT
>TRBD1|TRBJ1-1|few|TRBV5-8
CASSSRQGRVTEAFF
TGTGCCAGCAGCTCCCGACAGGGTCGGGTCACTGAAGCTTTCTTT
>.|TRBJ2-6|.|TRBV9
CASSPDLRAGANVLTF
TGTGCCAGCAGTCCGGACCTCAGGGCTGGGGCCAACGTCCTGACTTTC
>TRBD1|TRBJ1-2|.|TRBV6-5
CASSSTGGSNYGYTF
TGTGCCAGCAGTTCTACAGGGGGAAGTAACTATGGCTACACCTTC
>.|TRBJ2-7|few|TRBV5-5
CASSLLHPNYYEQYF
TGTGCCAGCAGCTTGTTGCATCCCAACTACTACGAGCAGTACTTC
>TRBD2|TRBJ2-2|.|TRBV20-1
CSAKSGSLNTGELFF
TGCAGTGCTAAGAGCGGGAGTTTGAACACCGGGGAGCTGTTTTTT
>TRBD2|TRBJ2-3|.|TRBV4-2
CASSPTSGVTDTQYF
TGTGCCAGCAGTCCGACTAGCGGGGTTACAGATACGCAGTATTTT
>.|TRBJ1-5|many|TRBV12-3/TRBV12-4
CASSQGQMGSNQPQHF
TGTGCCAGCAGCCAAGGACAGATGGGTAGCAATCAGCCCCAGCATTTT
>TRBD2|TRBJ2-1|few|TRBV3-1
CASSQDSREKQFF
TGTGCCAGCAGCCAAGATTCGCGGGAGAAGCAGTTCTTC
>TRBD2|TRBJ2-7|few|TRBV5-4
CASSLGAGGPRYEQYF
TGTGCCAGCAGCTTGGGAGCGGGAGGGCCCAGGTACGAGCAGTACTTC
>.|TRBJ1-4|.|TRBV4-2
CASSQDSLYEKLFF
TGTGCCAGCAGCCAAGATAGTCTGTATGAAAAACTGTTTTTT
>TRBD2|TRBJ2-2|.|TRBV29-1
CSVDLAGRTGELFF
TGCAGCGTTGATCTAGCGGGACGGACCGGGGAGCTGTTTTTT
>TRBD2|TRBJ2-3|few|TRBV20-1
CSARILAPGSTDTQYF
TGCAGTGCTAGAATACTAGCGCCGGGCAGCACAGATACGCAGTATTTT
>.|TRBJ2-1|few|TRBV11-2
CASSPGFYNEQFF
TGTGCCAGCAGTCCAGGATTCTACAATGAGCAGTTCTTC
>.|TRBJ2-3|.|TRBV20-1
CSARGPGTLTDTQYF
TGCAGTGCTAGAGGACCCGGGACTCTCACAGATACGCAGTATTTT
>.|TRBJ2-3|.|TRBV2
CASSDVRGGTDTQYF
TGTGCCAGCAGTGACGTACGGGGAGGCACAGATACGCAGTATTTT
>.|TRBJ2-7|few|TRBV28
CASSRDSPISYEQYF
TGTGCCAGCAGCCGTGACAGCCCGATCTCCTACGAGCAGTACTTC
>TRBD1|TRBJ2-7|.|TRBV28
CASTAGTAREQYF
TGTGCCAGCACCGCCGGGACAGCCCGGGAGCAGTACTTC
>.|TRBJ2-3|few|TRBV6-2/TRBV6-3
CASRYRAPRADTQYF
TGTGCCAGCAGATACAGGGCTCCTAGGGCAGATACGCAGTATTTT
>TRBD2|TRBJ2-1|.|TRBV5-1
CASSGGTSYEQFF
TGCGCCAGCAGCGGAGGGACTAGTTATGAGCAGTTCTTC
>TRBD1|TRBJ2-7|few|TRBV2
CASSEKGSDRAYEQYF
TGTGCCAGCAGTGAAAAAGGATCGGACAGGGCCTACGAGCAGTACTTC
>.|TRBJ2-1|few|TRBV3-1
CASRGWNEQFF
TGTGCCAGCCGGGGCTGGAATGAGCAGTTCTTC
>TRBD2|TRBJ2-7|few|TRBV28
CASRDGAGGDRNEQYF
TGTGCCAGCAGGGACGGAGCGGGAGGGGATCGGAACGAGCAGTACTTC
>.|TRBJ1-2|.|TRBV10-3
CAISDRQTYGYTF
TGTGCCATCAGTGATAGGCAAACCTATGGCTACACCTTC
>.|TRBJ2-2|.|TRBV5-1
CASSWGNANTGELFF
TGCGCCAGCAGCTGGGGAAACGCTAACACCGGGGAGCTGTTTTTT
>.|TRBJ2-2|many|TRBV12-3/TRBV12-4
CASSLMRTGELFF
TGTGCCAGCAGTTTAATGCGGACCGGGGAGCTGTTTTTT
>.|TRBJ2-1|.|TRBV12-3/TRBV12-4
CASRAGGEQFF
TGTGCCAGCAGGGCCGGTGGGGAGCAGTTCTTC
>.|TRBJ2-7|few|TRBV6-1
CASSLRPETGTYEQYF
TGTGCCAGCAGCCTACGACCTGAGACAGGTACCTACGAGCAGTACTTC
>.|TRBJ2-4|.|TRBV5-1
CASSLAGQGAKNIQYF
TGCGCCAGCAGCTTGGCCGGGCAGGGGGCCAAAAACATTCAGTACTTC
>TRBD2|TRBJ2-1|many|TRBV5-1
CASSLGLAGGINEQFF
TGCGCCAGCAGCTTGGGCCTAGCGGGAGGAATCAATGAGCAGTTCTTC
>.|TRBJ1-2|many|TRBV25-1
CASSEAQGNYGYTF
TGTGCCAGCAGTGAGGCGCAGGGGAACTATGGCTACACCTTC
>.|TRBJ2-7|.|TRBV3-1
CASSHGPRSSYEQYF
TGTGCCAGCAGCCATGGACCCAGGAGCTCCTACGAGCAGTACTTC
>TRBD2|TRBJ2-5|.|TRBV7-9
CASQELAVETQYF
TGTGCCAGCCAAGAACTAGCGGTTGAGACCCAGTACTTC
>.|TRBJ2-5|many|TRBV7-2
CASSLVRGFQETQYF
TGTGCCAGCAGCCTCGTACGGGGGTTCCAAGAGACCCAGTACTTC
>.|TRBJ2-1|many|TRBV20-1
CSAPRDYYNEQFF
TGCAGTGCCCCCCGCGACTATTACAATGAGCAGTTCTTC
>.|TRBJ2-3|.|TRBV6-2/TRBV6-3
CASSPSLTDTQYF
TGTGCCAGCAGCCCTTCTTTGACAGATACGCAGTATTTT
>.|TRBJ2-3|.|TRBV7-8
CASSSGRPSVTQYF
TGTGCCAGCAGCTCGGGACGACCCTCAGTTACGCAGTATTTT
>TRBD2|TRBJ2-1|many|TRBV5-1
CASSLAAGGLNEQFF
TGCGCCAGCAGCTTGGCCGCGGGGGGGCTTAATGAGCAGTTCTTC
>.|TRBJ2-3|.|TRBV20-1
CSARHDYTDTQYF
TGCAGTGCTAGACACGACTACACAGATACGCAGTATTTT
>.|TRBJ2-5|.|TRBV28
CASRGLRASEQETQYF
TGTGCCAGCAGAGGACTACGGGCCTCCGAACAAGAGACCCAGTACTTC
>TRBD2|TRBJ2-3|few|TRBV4-3
CASSPHDGLAGSTDTQYF
TGCGCCAGCAGCCCACATGATGGACTAGCGGGGAGCACAGATACGCAGTATTTT